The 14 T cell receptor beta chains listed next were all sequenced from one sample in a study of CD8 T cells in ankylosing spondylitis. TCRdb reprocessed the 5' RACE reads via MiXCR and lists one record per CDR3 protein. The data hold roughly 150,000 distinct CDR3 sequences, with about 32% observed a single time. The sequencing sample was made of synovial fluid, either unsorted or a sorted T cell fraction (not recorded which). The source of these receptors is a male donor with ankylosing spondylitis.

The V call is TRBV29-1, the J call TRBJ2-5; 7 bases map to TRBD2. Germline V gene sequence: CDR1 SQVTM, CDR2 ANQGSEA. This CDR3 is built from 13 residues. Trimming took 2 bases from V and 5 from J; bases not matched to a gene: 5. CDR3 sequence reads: CSVEFGSGETQYF. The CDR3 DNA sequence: TGCAGCGTTGAATTTGGTAGCGGGGAGACCCAGTACTTC. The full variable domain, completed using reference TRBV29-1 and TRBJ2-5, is SAVISQKPSRDICQRGTSLTIQCQVDSQVTMMFWYRQQPGQSLTLIATANQGSEATYESGFVIDKFPISRPNLTFSTLTVSNMSPEDSSIYLCSVEFGSGETQYFGPGTRLLVL.

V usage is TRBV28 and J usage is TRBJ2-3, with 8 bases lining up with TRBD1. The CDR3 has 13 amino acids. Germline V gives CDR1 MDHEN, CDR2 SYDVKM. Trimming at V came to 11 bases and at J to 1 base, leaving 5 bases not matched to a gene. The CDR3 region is CAAAQGGTDTQYF. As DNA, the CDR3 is TGTGCCGCAGCACAGGGGGGCACAGATACGCAGTATTTT.

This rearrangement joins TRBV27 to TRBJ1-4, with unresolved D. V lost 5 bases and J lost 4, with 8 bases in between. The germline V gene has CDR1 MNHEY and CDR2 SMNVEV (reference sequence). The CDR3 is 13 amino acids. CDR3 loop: CASSSRYNEKLFF. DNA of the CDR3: TGTGCCAGCAGTAGTCGGTATAATGAAAAACTGTTTTTT.

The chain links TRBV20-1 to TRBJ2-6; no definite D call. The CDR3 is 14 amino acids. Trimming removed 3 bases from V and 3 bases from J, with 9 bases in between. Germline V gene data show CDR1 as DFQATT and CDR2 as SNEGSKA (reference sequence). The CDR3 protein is CSASISGGANVLTF. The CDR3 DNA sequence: TGCAGTGCTAGCATATCTGGTGGGGCCAACGTCCTGACTTTC.

CDR3 in DNA: TGCAGTGCCCTTAGTCAGGGACTAGCGGGAGTCGATACGCAGTATTTT. It encodes CSALSQGLAGVDTQYF. This chain links TRBV20-1 with TRBJ2-3, with 14 bases matching TRBD2. The CDR3 spans 16 residues. V shed 6 bases and J 6 bases; nucleotides not matched to a gene: 11. The germline gives CDR1 DFQATT, CDR2 SNEGSKA (reference sequence).

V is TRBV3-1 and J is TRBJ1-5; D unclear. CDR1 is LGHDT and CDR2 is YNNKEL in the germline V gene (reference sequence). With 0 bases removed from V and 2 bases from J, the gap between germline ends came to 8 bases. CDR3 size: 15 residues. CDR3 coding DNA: TGTGCCAGCAGCCAAGATCTGCATCGCAATCAGCCCCAGCATTTT. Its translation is CASSQDLHRNQPQHF.

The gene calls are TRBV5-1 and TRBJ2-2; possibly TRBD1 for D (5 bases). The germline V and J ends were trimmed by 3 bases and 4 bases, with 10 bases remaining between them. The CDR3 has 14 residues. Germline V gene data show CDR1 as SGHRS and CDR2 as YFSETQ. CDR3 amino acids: CASSSLDSTGELFF. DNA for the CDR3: TGCGCCAGCAGCTCTCTCGACAGCACCGGGGAGCTGTTTTTT.

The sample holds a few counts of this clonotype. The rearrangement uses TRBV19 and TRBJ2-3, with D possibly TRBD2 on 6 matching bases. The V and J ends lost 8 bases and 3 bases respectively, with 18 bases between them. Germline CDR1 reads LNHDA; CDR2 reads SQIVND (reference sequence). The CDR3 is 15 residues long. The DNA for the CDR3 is TGTGCCAGTGAAGGACTCGGGGGTAAGACAGATACGCAGTATTTT. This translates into CASEGLGGKTDTQYF.

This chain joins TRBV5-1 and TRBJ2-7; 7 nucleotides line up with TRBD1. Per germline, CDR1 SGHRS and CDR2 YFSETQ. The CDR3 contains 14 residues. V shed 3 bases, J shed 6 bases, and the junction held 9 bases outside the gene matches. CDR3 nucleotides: TGCGCCAGCAGCTCCGGGACAGTAGCCGTCGAGCAGTACTTC. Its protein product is CASSSGTVAVEQYF.

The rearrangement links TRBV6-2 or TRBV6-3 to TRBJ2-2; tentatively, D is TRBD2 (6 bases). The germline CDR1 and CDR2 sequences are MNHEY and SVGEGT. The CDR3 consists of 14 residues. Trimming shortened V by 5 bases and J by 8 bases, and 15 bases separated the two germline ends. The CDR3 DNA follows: TGTGCCAGCAGTCCTTCGCGGAGGGCGGGGGAGCTGTTTTTT. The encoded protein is CASSPSRRAGELFF.

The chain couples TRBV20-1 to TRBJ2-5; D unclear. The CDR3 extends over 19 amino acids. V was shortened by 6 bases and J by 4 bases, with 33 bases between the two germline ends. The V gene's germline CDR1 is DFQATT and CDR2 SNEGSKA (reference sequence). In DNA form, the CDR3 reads TGCAGTGCCACCTCGGCGATAGGGCCCCAGACACCCCGGCTAGAGACCCAGTACTTC. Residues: CSATSAIGPQTPRLETQYF.

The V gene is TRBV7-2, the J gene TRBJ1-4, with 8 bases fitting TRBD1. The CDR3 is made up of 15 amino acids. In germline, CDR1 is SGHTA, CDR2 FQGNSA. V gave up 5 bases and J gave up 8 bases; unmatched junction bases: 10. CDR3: CASSHSRGLGEKLFF. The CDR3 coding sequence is TGTGCCAGCAGCCATAGCAGGGGGCTTGGGGAAAAACTGTTTTTT.

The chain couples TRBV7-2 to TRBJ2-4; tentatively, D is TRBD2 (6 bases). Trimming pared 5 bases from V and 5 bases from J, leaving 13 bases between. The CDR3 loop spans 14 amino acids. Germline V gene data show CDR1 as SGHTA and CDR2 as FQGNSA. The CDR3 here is CASSQGGYQNIQYF. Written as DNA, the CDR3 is TGTGCCAGCAGCCAGGGAGGTTACCAAAACATTCAGTACTTC.

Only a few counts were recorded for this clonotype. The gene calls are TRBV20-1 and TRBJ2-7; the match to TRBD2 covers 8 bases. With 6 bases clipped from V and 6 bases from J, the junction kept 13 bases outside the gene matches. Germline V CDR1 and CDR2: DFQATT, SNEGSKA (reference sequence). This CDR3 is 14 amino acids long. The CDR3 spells CSAPGGGLATEQYF. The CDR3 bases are TGCAGTGCCCCTGGGGGAGGACTAGCAACCGAGCAGTACTTC.